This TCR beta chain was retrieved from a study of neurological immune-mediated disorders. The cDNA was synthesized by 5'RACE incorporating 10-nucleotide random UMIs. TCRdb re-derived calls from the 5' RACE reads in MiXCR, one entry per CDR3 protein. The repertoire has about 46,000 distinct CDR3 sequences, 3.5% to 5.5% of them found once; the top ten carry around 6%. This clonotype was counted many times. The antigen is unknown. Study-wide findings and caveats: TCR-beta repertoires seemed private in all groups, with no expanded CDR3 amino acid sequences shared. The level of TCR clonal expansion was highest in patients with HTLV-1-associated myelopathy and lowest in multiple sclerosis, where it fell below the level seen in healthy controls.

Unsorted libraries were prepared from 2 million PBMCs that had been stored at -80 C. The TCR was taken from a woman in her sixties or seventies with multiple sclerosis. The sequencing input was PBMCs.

CDR3 region: CATSRLTPRTEAFF. CDR3 coding DNA: TGTGCCACCAGCAGACTGACCCCCCGCACTGAAGCTTTCTTT. The chain is built from TRBV15 and TRBJ1-1; D unresolved. CDR1 and CDR2 from the germline V gene are LNHNV and YYDKDF (reference sequence). Trimming removed 2 bases at V and 4 bases at J, with 11 bases between. There are 14 residues in the CDR3.